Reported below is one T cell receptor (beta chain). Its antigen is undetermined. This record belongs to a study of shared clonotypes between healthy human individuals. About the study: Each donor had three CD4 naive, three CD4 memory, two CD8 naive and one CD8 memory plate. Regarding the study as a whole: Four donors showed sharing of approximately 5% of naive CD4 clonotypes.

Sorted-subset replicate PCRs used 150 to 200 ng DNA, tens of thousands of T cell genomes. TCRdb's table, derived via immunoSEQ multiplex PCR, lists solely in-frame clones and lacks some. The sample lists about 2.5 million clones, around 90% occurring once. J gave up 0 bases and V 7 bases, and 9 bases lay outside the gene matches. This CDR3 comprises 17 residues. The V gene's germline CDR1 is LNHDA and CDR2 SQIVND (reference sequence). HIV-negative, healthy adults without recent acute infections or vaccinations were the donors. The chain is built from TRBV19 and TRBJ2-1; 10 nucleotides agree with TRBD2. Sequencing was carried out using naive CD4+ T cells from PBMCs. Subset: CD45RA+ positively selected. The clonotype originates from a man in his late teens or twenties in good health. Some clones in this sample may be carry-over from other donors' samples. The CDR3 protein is CASKRSPSGSSYNEQFF. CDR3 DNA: TGTGCCAGTAAAAGGAGTCCTAGCGGGAGCTCCTACAATGAGCAGTTCTTC.